The sequence of this TCR beta chain was determined in a study of identical twins. Healthy Caucasian donors formed the entire cohort. This CDR3 region has 16 residues. V shed 5 bases and J shed 4 bases, with 21 bases lying between them. Germline lookup yields CDR1 SEHNR and CDR2 FQNEAQ (reference sequence). TCRdb called the 5' RACE reads again in MiXCR, with one record for every CDR3 protein. The data contain about 220,000 distinct CDR3 sequences, 7.5% of them singletons. The same specimen was also included in a second study, on yellow fever vaccine responses in identical twins.

Sequencing input: CD8+ T cells sorted from blood. The clonotype originates from a woman between 18 and 29 years old in good health. V gene TRBV7-9 combines with J gene TRBJ2-7; D perhaps matches TRBD1 (6 bases). Written as DNA, the CDR3 is TGTGCCAGCAGCGGACCGGACCGAGACGGGACATACGAGCAGTACTTC. As protein: CASSGPDRDGTYEQYF.